What follows are 22 T cell receptor beta chains derived from one specimen sequenced in a study of T cell responses to AZD1222 COVID-19 vaccine. The protocol was immunoSEQ multiplex PCR, while the TCRdb copy is restricted to in-frame clones and leaves out a portion. The sample records some 150,000 clones, approximately 89% being singletons. The sample in question was peripheral blood, obtained on day 0 of AZD1222 vaccination. The receptor set was obtained from an adult in good health.

The V and J genes are TRBV4-1 and TRBJ2-1, with 10 positions matching TRBD2. Unmatched junction bases numbered 5, after V lost 2 bases and J lost 4 bases. CDR3 length: 16 amino acids. Germline CDR1 MGHRA, CDR2 YSYEKL. The CDR3 loop is CASSQYGTSVYNEQFF. The CDR3 DNA reads TGCGCCAGCAGCCAATACGGGACTAGCGTGTACAATGAGCAGTTCTTC.

The count of this clone is one. The chain combines TRBV7-2 with TRBJ2-2; 8 bases fit TRBD2. This CDR3 is 16 amino acids long. CDR1 and CDR2 (germline): SGHTA, FQGNSA. V was clipped by 4 bases and J by 4 bases; unmatched bases: 8. CDR3 region: CASSSVGRAVTGELFF. The DNA for the CDR3 is TGTGCCAGCAGCTCGGTCGGGAGGGCCGTCACCGGGGAGCTGTTTTTT.

V gene TRBV19 combines with J gene TRBJ2-3; 11 nucleotides line up with TRBD2. The length of the CDR3 is 13 residues. Germline V lookup: CDR1 LNHDA, CDR2 SQIVND (reference sequence). V shed 6 bases, J shed 12 bases, and the junction held 8 bases outside the gene matches. CDR3 DNA sequence: TGTGCCAGTAGCCTACCACTAGCGGGAGATCAGTATTTT. Encoded protein: CASSLPLAGDQYF.

The rearrangement uses TRBV2 and TRBJ2-1; possible D gene TRBD1, 5 bases. Trimming pared 7 bases from V and 9 bases from J, leaving 16 bases between. Germline V gives CDR1 SNHLY, CDR2 FYNNEI. The CDR3 extends over 13 amino acids. CDR3 residues: CASNQQEIGEQFF. The CDR3 bases are TGTGCCAGCAACCAACAGGAGATAGGTGAGCAGTTCTTC.

The rearrangement links TRBV7-8 to TRBJ2-5; D unresolved. From germline, CDR1 is SGHVS and CDR2 FQNEAQ. Trimming stripped 5 bases from V and 5 bases from J, with 15 bases between. The CDR3 has 14 amino acids. The CDR3 nucleotides are TGTGCCAGCAGCCATTTAGGGCTTAGGGAGACCCAGTACTTC. It yields the protein CASSHLGLRETQYF.

This clone came up a few times. This specimen includes other DNA sequences encoding the same CDR3. In DNA form, the CDR3 reads TGTGCCAGCAGCCTGATTGCAACTAATGAAAAACTGTTTTTT. Protein sequence: CASSLIATNEKLFF. The chain carries TRBV5-6 and TRBJ1-4; no clear D gene. V was shortened by 4 bases and J by 0 bases, with 7 bases between the two germline ends. Germline V CDR1 and CDR2: SGHDT, YYEEEE. The CDR3 is 14 residues long.

The genes are TRBV25-1 and TRBJ1-6; D is perhaps TRBD1 (6 bases). The germline gives CDR1 MGHDK, CDR2 SYGVNS. V lost 3 bases, J lost 6 bases, and 12 bases lay in between. The CDR3 runs 15 residues. The chain's CDR3 is CASSDWARGNSPLHF. In nucleotides, the CDR3 is TGTGCCAGCAGTGATTGGGCCAGGGGTAATTCACCCCTCCACTTT.

The chain recombines TRBV5-4 with TRBJ2-7; 8 positions agree with TRBD1. CDR1 and CDR2 from the germline V gene are SGHNT and YYREEE (reference sequence). Losses at the gene ends were 4 bases for V and 6 bases for J; bases not matched to a gene: 12. This CDR3 has 15 residues. The CDR3 DNA is TGTGCCAGCAGCGTGTCCGGGACAGGATCTATCGAGCAGTACTTC. This encodes CASSVSGTGSIEQYF. Based on the CDR3 plus reference TRBV5-4 and TRBJ2-7, the full variable domain is ETGVTQSPTHLIKTRGQQVTLRCSSQSGHNTVSWYQQALGQGPQFIFQYYREEENGRGNFPPRFSGLQFPNYSSELNVNALELDDSALYLCASSVSGTGSIEQYFGPGTRLTVT.

This clone was observed a single time. The DNA for the CDR3 is TGTGCCAGCAGAGCACCAGGTTTTGTCAATCAGCCCCAGCATTTT. Translation gives CASRAPGFVNQPQHF. The chain links TRBV28 to TRBJ1-5; D call uncertain. V was pared by 6 bases and J by 3 bases, with 15 bases between. This CDR3 region has 15 residues. Germline V lookup: CDR1 MDHEN, CDR2 SYDVKM.

The chain employs TRBV27 and TRBJ1-3; D not certain. The V end was cut by 1 base, the J end by 1 base, with 8 bases between. The V gene's germline CDR1 is MNHEY and CDR2 SMNVEV (reference sequence). CDR3 size: 15 residues. This chain's CDR3 is CASSLYRDSGNTIYF. The CDR3 nucleotides read TGTGCCAGCAGTTTATATAGGGATTCTGGAAACACCATATATTTT.

V is TRBV13 and J is TRBJ2-1; 11 bases align to TRBD2. Losses at the gene ends were 5 bases for V and 3 bases for J; bases not matched to a gene: 6. CDR1 and CDR2 (germline): PRHDT, FYEKMQ (reference sequence). The CDR3 runs 16 residues. CDR3 residues: CASSPVSGRGYNEQFF. CDR3 DNA sequence: TGTGCCAGCAGCCCGGTTAGCGGGAGGGGCTACAATGAGCAGTTCTTC.

The V gene is TRBV28, the J gene TRBJ1-4; 9 bases align to TRBD1. The V gene's germline CDR1 is MDHEN and CDR2 SYDVKM. Trimming removed 3 bases from V and 4 bases from J; junction bases left unmatched: 6. The CDR3 totals 16 residues. CDR3 DNA sequence: TGTGCCAGCAGTTTCGGACAGGGGCCACTTAATGAAAAACTGTTTTTT. Translated, it gives CASSFGQGPLNEKLFF.

The rearrangement joins TRBV12-3 or TRBV12-4 to TRBJ2-1, with TRBD2 as a possible D gene (5 bases). The CDR3 extends over 11 amino acids. With 3 bases removed from V and 9 bases from J, the gap between germline ends came to 6 bases. The CDR3 spells CASSFGGEQFF. CDR3 sequence (DNA): TGTGCCAGCAGTTTTGGAGGTGAGCAGTTCTTC.

The genes are TRBV15 and TRBJ2-7, with D perhaps TRBD2 (5 bases). The CDR3 spans 16 residues. The V and J ends lost 1 base and 0 bases respectively, with 13 bases between them. The germline V gene has CDR1 LNHNV and CDR2 YYDKDF (reference sequence). The CDR3 reads CATSRVASGISYEQYF. The CDR3 DNA reads TGTGCCACCAGCAGAGTGGCATCGGGGATCTCCTACGAGCAGTACTTC.

The gene calls are TRBV19 and TRBJ2-4; 7 nucleotides align to TRBD1. Germline-derived CDR1 and CDR2 are LNHDA and SQIVND (reference sequence). V lost 6 bases to trimming and J lost 2 bases; unmatched junction nucleotides: 16. The CDR3 runs 18 residues. CDR3 nucleotide sequence: TGTGCCAGTAGCCTGACAGGGCTCAAGATTTTAACCAAAAACATTCAGTACTTC. Translated: CASSLTGLKILTKNIQYF.

V and J are TRBV6-5 and TRBJ1-2; D possibly corresponds to TRBD1 (5 bases). The CDR3 contains 15 residues. The V end lost 6 bases, the J end lost 4 bases, and 18 bases lay between the germline ends. Germline loops: CDR1 MNHEY, CDR2 SVGAGI. In DNA form, the CDR3 reads TGTGCCAGCAGCGCGGGACTCCCGCCGACCTATGGCTACACCTTC. This codes for CASSAGLPPTYGYTF.

Of note for this clone: The junction departs from the called germline gene at one end, perhaps through a read error. The chain recombines TRBV28 with TRBJ1-2, with D unresolved. Germline lookup yields CDR1 MDHEN and CDR2 SYDVKM. The CDR3 sequence is 12 residues long. The CDR3 sequence is CASSSSGGYFRF. DNA for the CDR3: TGTGCCAGCAGTTCGTCTGGCGGGTACTTCCGCTTC.

J is TRBJ1-1 and V is TRBV27; tentative D call: TRBD1 (5 bases). The CDR3 runs to 14 residues. The V end lost 6 bases, the J end lost 5 bases, and 16 bases lay between the germline ends. Germline V gives CDR1 MNHEY, CDR2 SMNVEV (reference sequence). The CDR3 DNA reads as TGTGCCAGCAGCCAGCGGGGGTTTCGGACTGAAGCTTTCTTT. It encodes CASSQRGFRTEAFF.

The chain recombines TRBV29-1 with TRBJ1-2; D unclear. Between the trimmed V and J ends, which lost 4 bases and 1 base, there was a span of 4 bases. The CDR3 runs to 11 residues. Germline V gene sequence: CDR1 SQVTM, CDR2 ANQGSEA. The CDR3 region has the DNA TGCAGCGTTGTACTTAACTATGGCTACACCTTC. Translated, it gives CSVVLNYGYTF.

The table lists this clone with many counts. The chain recombines TRBV12-5 with TRBJ2-7; 9 bases are shared with TRBD2. Germline CDR1 reads LGHNT; CDR2 reads FRNRAP. The V and J ends lost 8 bases and 0 bases, in that order; junction bases with no gene match: 23. CDR3 length: 20 residues. The CDR3: CASPNRRLTSGRRTSYEQYF. The CDR3 DNA reads as TGTGCTAGTCCGAACCGCCGTCTTACCAGCGGGAGGCGAACCTCCTACGAGCAGTACTTC.

The CDR3 DNA follows: TGTGCCAGCAGAATCGATTCAGGGGGCAGAAACACCATATATTTT. This translates into CASRIDSGGRNTIYF. The chain uses TRBV7-2 and TRBJ1-3, with 8 bases fitting TRBD1. The length of the CDR3 is 15 residues. V lost 6 bases, J lost 5 bases, and 9 bases stayed unmatched. Germline CDR1 SGHTA, CDR2 FQGNSA. Full variable domain (remainder filled in from reference TRBV7-2 and TRBJ1-3): GAGVSQSPSNKVTEKGKDVELRCDPISGHTALYWYRQSLGQGLEFLIYFQGNSAPDKSGLPSDRFSAERTGGSVSTLTIQRTQQEDSAVYLCASRIDSGGRNTIYFGEGSWLTVV.

V gene TRBV19 combines with J gene TRBJ2-5; D is undetermined. The CDR3 has 15 residues. Germline values: CDR1 LNHDA, CDR2 SQIVND (reference sequence). Trimming stripped 7 bases from V and 1 base from J, with 16 bases between. CDR3 sequence (DNA): TGTGCCAGTACTGACACGCTGACCTTCCAAGAGACCCAGTACTTC. The encoded protein is CASTDTLTFQETQYF.